Below, 2 T cell receptor beta chains from the same sample are listed, as sequenced in a study of T-cell reconstitution after alpha-beta-depleted transplantation in children. Unique molecular identifiers were incorporated when the TCRbeta library was constructed. Using its own MiXCR run on the PCR reads, TCRdb lists one record per CDR3 protein. The sample lists some 550,000 distinct CDR3 sequences, roughly 23% occurring once. The specimen comprised PBMCs, mostly from graft donor cells, sampled 360 days after TCRalphabeta/CD19-depleted stem cell transplant. The receptors originated from a boy in the first two years of life who had a stem cell transplant for acute myeloid leukemia, so the T cells may come from the graft donor.

There are many counts of this clonotype. V and J are TRBV28 and TRBJ2-1; weak D call: TRBD2 (5 bases). The V end was cut by 2 bases, the J end by 6 bases, with 14 bases between. The CDR3 contains 15 residues. Looked up from germline, CDR1 is MDHEN and CDR2 is SYDVKM. Written as DNA, the CDR3 is TGTGCCAGCAGTTTACCAAGGGAGAGTAGCAATGAGCAGTTCTTC. Its translation is CASSLPRESSNEQFF. The variable domain in full, with the rest retrieved from reference TRBV28 and TRBJ2-1, is DVKVTQSSRYLVKRTGEKVFLECVQDMDHENMFWYRQDPGLGLRLIYFSYDVKMKEKGDIPEGYSVSREKKERFSLILESASTNQTSMYLCASSLPRESSNEQFFGPGTRLTVL.

This clonotype was counted between two and nine times. V gene TRBV20-1 combines with J gene TRBJ2-7; 12 nucleotides match TRBD2. V shed 6 bases and J 0 bases; nucleotides not matched to a gene: 3. The CDR3 is made up of 14 amino acids. Germline V gene data show CDR1 as DFQATT and CDR2 as SNEGSKA (reference sequence). CDR3 residues: CSARTSGDSYEQYF. CDR3 coding DNA: TGCAGTGCCAGGACTAGCGGGGACTCCTACGAGCAGTACTTC.